The rows below give T cell receptor beta chains drawn from one sample of a study of post-analysis software for immune sequencing data. TCRdb fed the PCR reads into MiXCR, producing one record per CDR3 protein. The data contain about 770,000 distinct CDR3 sequences, more than 45% of them singletons. Material: blood. All receptors come from a girl aged 10-17 years with multiple sclerosis. Both conserved end residues are part of each CDR3. The order of the fields is V gene, D gene, clone size, J gene, CDR3 protein, CDR3 DNA. The D gene is left open where the match is weak. Not all rows give a size; the values are once, few, many and, for expanded clones, a class.

TRBV15	TRBD2	.	TRBJ2-5	CATSRDVGEGTQYF	TGTGCCACCAGCAGAGATGTAGGGGAGGGGACCCAGTACTTC
TRBV20-1	.	few	TRBJ2-3	CSAKLPRNTQYF	TGCAGTGCTAAGCTCCCCCGAAATACGCAGTATTTT
TRBV30	.	.	TRBJ2-7	CACFGAGSWNEQYF	TGTGCCTGCTTTGGGGCGGGGAGTTGGAACGAGCAGTACTTC
TRBV6-5	.	.	TRBJ2-1	CASSYSSLPSSYNEQFF	TGTGCCAGCAGTTACTCTAGCCTTCCTAGCTCCTACAATGAGCAGTTCTTC
TRBV9	.	many	TRBJ2-6	CASSVDSGANVLTF	TGTGCCAGCAGCGTTGACTCTGGGGCCAACGTCCTGACTTTC
TRBV12-3/TRBV12-4	.	.	TRBJ1-2	CASRFNYGYTF	TGTGCCAGCAGGTTTAACTATGGCTACACCTTC
TRBV7-3	TRBD1	once	TRBJ2-7	CASSAKGGTGLYEQYF	TGTGCCAGCAGCGCTAAGGGAGGGACAGGGCTCTACGAGCAGTACTTC
TRBV29-1	.	few	TRBJ2-2	CSAARDTGELFF	TGCAGCGCGGCACGTGACACCGGGGAGCTGTTTTTT
TRBV6-6	.	few	TRBJ2-7	CASSYRWQKIYEQYF	TGTGCCAGCAGTTATCGGTGGCAGAAGATCTACGAGCAGTACTTC
TRBV20-1	.	.	TRBJ2-7	CSASRLFNYEQYF	TGCAGTGCTAGCCGCCTCTTCAACTACGAGCAGTACTTC
TRBV10-2	.	.	TRBJ2-7	CASSGGAGSAYEQYF	TGCGCCAGCAGTGGGGGGGCCGGGAGTGCCTACGAGCAGTACTTC
TRBV7-3	TRBD1	.	TRBJ1-1	CASSLSDRLEAFF	TGTGCCAGCAGCTTATCGGACAGGCTTGAAGCTTTCTTT
TRBV3-1	.	once	TRBJ2-7	CASSQVAGSADEQYF	TGTGCCAGCAGCCAAGTTGCGGGTTCGGCCGACGAGCAGTACTTC
TRBV20-1	.	.	TRBJ2-3	CSATGPPYTDTQYF	TGCAGTGCAACGGGACCCCCTTACACAGATACGCAGTATTTT
TRBV12-3/TRBV12-4	TRBD1	few	TRBJ1-2	CASSPGQLYGYTF	TGTGCCAGCAGTCCGGGACAGCTCTATGGCTACACCTTC
TRBV29-1	.	once	TRBJ2-2	CSVYLNTGELFF	TGCAGCGTTTATTTGAACACCGGGGAGCTGTTTTTT
TRBV7-6	TRBD2	few	TRBJ2-7	CASSLETSGTNYEQYF	TGTGCCAGCAGCTTAGAGACTAGCGGGACGAACTACGAGCAGTACTTC
TRBV20-1	.	.	TRBJ1-2	CSAPISDKGGRWWGYTF	TGCAGTGCCCCCATAAGCGACAAGGGGGGGCGTTGGTGGGGCTACACCTTC
TRBV10-3	.	.	TRBJ1-6	CATGLGGDSPLHF	TGTGCCACTGGTTTGGGGGGGGATTCACCCCTCCACTTT
TRBV7-2	TRBD2	once	TRBJ2-3	CASSETSGRADTQYF	TGTGCCAGCAGCGAGACTAGCGGGAGGGCAGATACGCAGTATTTT
TRBV4-2	TRBD1	few	TRBJ2-7	CASSQDVPGQGSHEQYF	TGTGCCAGCAGCCAAGATGTCCCGGGACAGGGTAGTCACGAGCAGTACTTC
TRBV28	.	.	TRBJ2-1	CATRYNEQFF	TGTGCCACCCGCTACAATGAGCAGTTCTTC
TRBV10-3	TRBD2	.	TRBJ2-3	CAISTSSGSTDTQYF	TGTGCCATCAGTACATCTAGCGGGAGCACAGATACGCAGTATTTT
TRBV20-1	.	once	TRBJ1-2	CSASGENYGYTF	TGCAGTGCTTCTGGAGAAAACTATGGCTACACCTTC
TRBV6-5	.	.	TRBJ2-1	CASSYGLGPRGPYNEQFF	TGTGCCAGCAGTTACGGACTAGGACCTAGGGGGCCCTACAATGAGCAGTTCTTC
TRBV7-2	TRBD1	.	TRBJ2-7	CASSPRDRLRSSYEQYF	TGTGCCAGCAGCCCCCGGGACAGACTTAGAAGCTCCTACGAGCAGTACTTC
TRBV7-9	.	.	TRBJ2-3	CASSLGTERFGGTQYF	TGTGCCAGCAGCTTAGGGACTGAACGCTTCGGGGGTACGCAGTATTTT
TRBV12-3/TRBV12-4	TRBD2	few	TRBJ2-1	CASGGLAGGGGNEQFF	TGTGCCAGCGGGGGACTAGCGGGAGGGGGAGGCAATGAGCAGTTCTTC
TRBV6-5	TRBD1	.	TRBJ2-1	CASSPGDRGPYNEQFF	TGTGCCAGCAGTCCAGGGGACAGGGGGCCTTACAATGAGCAGTTCTTC
TRBV20-1	.	.	TRBJ2-3	CSARDNRAYRDTQYF	TGCAGTGCTAGAGATAATAGGGCGTACCGGGATACGCAGTATTTT
TRBV20-1	TRBD2	few	TRBJ2-7	CSAVGRTVSPSYEQYF	TGCAGTGCTGTCGGGAGGACGGTAAGCCCCTCCTACGAGCAGTACTTC
TRBV6-2/TRBV6-3	TRBD2	.	TRBJ2-1	CASSYSIKTSGRATYNEQFF	TGTGCCAGCAGTTACTCGATTAAGACTAGCGGGAGAGCTACATACAATGAGCAGTTCTTC
TRBV6-5	TRBD2	few	TRBJ2-3	CAGSYSFYSSGEFDTQYF	TGTGCCGGCAGTTACTCATTTTACTCTAGCGGGGAATTCGATACGCAGTATTTT